The T cell receptor beta chain under discussion was sequenced for a study of T cells after yellow fever vaccination. Broader study findings: Clonotypes appearing in both CD4 and CD8 compartments existed, and their share was small.

The V end lost 6 bases, the J end lost 3 bases, and 12 bases lay between the germline ends. Germline loops: CDR1 DFQATT, CDR2 SNEGSKA (reference sequence). CDR3 length: 12 residues. This clonotype has just a few counts. Its target is not known. TCRdb recomputed calls from the 5' RACE reads with MiXCR, one row per CDR3 protein. The repertoire holds 550,000 or so distinct CDR3 sequences, with over 15% as singletons. The TCR sequence derives from a man under 40 who received the YFV17D yellow fever vaccine. This sample comprised PBMCs, obtained 15 days after the yellow fever booster vaccination. The chain uses TRBV20-1 and TRBJ2-7; perhaps TRBD1 as D (7 bases). CDR3 in amino acids: CSAEGANYEQYF. CDR3 nucleotides: TGCAGTGCGGAGGGGGCCAACTACGAGCAGTACTTC.